The 3 T cell receptor beta chains in this list originate from one sample, sequenced in a study of T cell repertoires in cytomegalovirus infection. What these receptors recognize is not known. MiXCR, applied by TCRdb to the reads, yields one record per CDR3 protein. Here the sample spans fewer than 1,000,000 distinct CDR3 sequences, roughly a third being singletons. The starting material was cultured CD8+ T cells from PBMCs, obtained from culture after CMV antigen stimulation. The receptors were sampled from a human donor in good health (CMV status not recorded). Some clones in this sample may be carry-over from other donors' samples.

The chain joins TRBV9 to TRBJ2-5; 11 nucleotides align to TRBD2. V was clipped by 3 bases and J by 5 bases; unmatched bases: 3. The CDR3 sequence is 14 residues long. Germline V gene lookup returns CDR1 SGDLS and CDR2 YYNGEE. The CDR3, as DNA: TGTGCCAGCAGCGGTAGCGGGGGGGCGGAGACCCAGTACTTC. Its protein is CASSGSGGAETQYF.

The table lists this clonotype with many counts. The chain uses TRBV7-8 and TRBJ1-2, with 9 bases matching TRBD1. CDR3 size: 15 residues. Germline V gene data show CDR1 as SGHVS and CDR2 as FQNEAQ. The J segment lost 4 bases and the V segment lost 5 bases, leaving 8 bases of the junction unmatched. The CDR3 loop reads CASSTSDRGTYGYTF. The CDR3 DNA follows: TGTGCCAGCAGCACGAGTGACAGGGGGACCTATGGCTACACCTTC.

This clonotype was seen more than once but under ten times. The J gene is TRBJ2-1, the V gene TRBV20-1; no reliable D call. This CDR3 has 12 residues. In germline, CDR1 is DFQATT, CDR2 SNEGSKA (reference sequence). The V gene lost 6 bases and the J gene lost 4 bases, with 10 bases spanning the gap. The CDR3 loop reads CSAPPAYNEQFF. The CDR3 region has the DNA TGCAGTGCCCCGCCGGCTTACAATGAGCAGTTCTTC.